This TCR beta chain was documented in a study of T cell repertoires in cytomegalovirus infection. Turning to the study itself: Used in the study were CMV epitopes, some recently identified and HLA-C-restricted, others well-studied and HLA-B-restricted. Study findings and constraints: HLA-C-restricted CMV clonotypes gave the most frequent clonotype in two of eight donors. Identification of carriers of CMV plus the relevant HLA was performed using cumulative public TCR beta family frequency.

At least ten counts were recorded for this clonotype. The antigen is not known. TCRdb independently ran MiXCR on the reads; one entry per CDR3 protein. Of 650,000 to 900,000 distinct CDR3 sequences in the sample, 29% were seen once. Germline V CDR1 and CDR2: SGHVS, FQNEAQ. V lost 5 bases to trimming and J lost 7 bases; unmatched junction nucleotides: 17. The CDR3 consists of 18 residues. The sequence came from a human donor in good health (CMV status not recorded). Some clones in this sample may be carry-over from other donors' samples. Here the sequenced sample was cultured CD8+ T cells from PBMCs, taken from culture after CMV antigen stimulation. This sequence joins TRBV7-8 and TRBJ1-6; TRBD1 agrees at 7 bases. This chain's CDR3 is CASSLPRTGAGGNSPLHF. The CDR3 DNA reads as TGTGCCAGCAGCCTCCCTAGAACAGGGGCTGGAGGGAATTCACCCCTCCACTTT.